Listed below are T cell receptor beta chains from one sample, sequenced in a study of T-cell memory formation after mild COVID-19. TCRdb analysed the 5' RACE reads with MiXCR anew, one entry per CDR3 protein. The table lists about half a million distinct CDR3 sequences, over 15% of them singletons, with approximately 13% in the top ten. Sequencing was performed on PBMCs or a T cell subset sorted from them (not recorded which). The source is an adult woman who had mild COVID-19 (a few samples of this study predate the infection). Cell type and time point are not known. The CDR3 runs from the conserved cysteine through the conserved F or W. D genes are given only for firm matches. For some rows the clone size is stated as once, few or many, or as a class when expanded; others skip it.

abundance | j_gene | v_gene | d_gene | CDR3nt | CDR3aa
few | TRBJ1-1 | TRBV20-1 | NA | TGCAGTGCTAGAGATGGGCAGAACACTGAAGCTTTCTTT | CSARDGQNTEAFF
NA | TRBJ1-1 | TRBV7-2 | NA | TGTGCCAGCAGCCGGGCCGGCACGTTGAACACTGAAGCTTTCTTT | CASSRAGTLNTEAFF
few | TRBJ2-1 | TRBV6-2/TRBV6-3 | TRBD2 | TGTGCCAGCAGTTCCCCGGTAGCGGGGGCGTACAATGAGCAGTTCTTC | CASSSPVAGAYNEQFF
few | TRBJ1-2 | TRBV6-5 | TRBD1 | TGTGCCAGCAGTCCACAGGGGGCCACTAACTATGGCTACACCTTC | CASSPQGATNYGYTF
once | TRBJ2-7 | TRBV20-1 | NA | TGCAGTGCTTTCTCCCGGGACGGCCATACCTACGAGCAGTACTTC | CSAFSRDGHTYEQYF
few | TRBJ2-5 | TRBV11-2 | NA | TGTGCCAGCAGCTTAGATTCCCGGTACCAAGAGACCCAGTACTTC | CASSLDSRYQETQYF
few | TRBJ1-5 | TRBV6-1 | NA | TGTGCCAGCAGTGAATCGGGCATTAAGTTCTCGGCCCAGCATTTT | CASSESGIKFSAQHF
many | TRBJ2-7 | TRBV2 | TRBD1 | TGTGCCAGCAGCGTGGAAACAGGGGGCGTAGGCGAGCAGTACTTC | CASSVETGGVGEQYF
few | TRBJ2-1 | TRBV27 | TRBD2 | TGTGCCAGCAGTTTACCCGGACTAGAACCCTACAATGAGCAGTTCTTC | CASSLPGLEPYNEQFF
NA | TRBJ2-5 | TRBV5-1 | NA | TGCGCCAGCAGCCTCCTCGGGACTCCTCAAGAGACCCAGTACTTC | CASSLLGTPQETQYF
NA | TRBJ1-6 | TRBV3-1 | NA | TGTGCCAGCAGCCAAGGAGGCAGGGTAGATTCACCCCTCCACTTT | CASSQGGRVDSPLHF